The 30 T cell receptor beta chains below come from one sample, sequenced in a study of T cells after yellow fever vaccination. One entry per CDR3 protein results from TCRdb running MiXCR on the 5' RACE reads. This sample has hundreds of thousands of distinct CDR3 sequences, with about 14% found just once. Specimen: PBMCs, collected on the day of the yellow fever booster vaccination. Receptor source: a young man who received the YFV17D yellow fever vaccine.

The chain is built from TRBV6-5 and TRBJ2-7; D unresolved. Between the trimmed V and J ends, which lost 4 bases and 3 bases, there was a span of 13 bases. Germline V lookup: CDR1 MNHEY, CDR2 SVGAGI. CDR3 size: 14 residues. This chain's CDR3 is CASSSISNFYEQYF. CDR3 nucleotide sequence: TGTGCCAGCAGTTCCATCTCGAACTTCTACGAGCAGTACTTC.

This clonotype came up a few times. This chain joins TRBV12-3 or TRBV12-4 and TRBJ2-3; the match to TRBD1 covers 9 bases. With V trimmed by 5 bases and J by 6 bases, 6 bases remained unmatched. The CDR3 loop spans 14 amino acids. CDR3 loop: CASSPGQGADTQYF. The CDR3 nucleotides are TGTGCCAGCAGTCCGGGACAGGGAGCGGATACGCAGTATTTT.

This clonotype was found a few times. The chain is built from TRBV4-3 and TRBJ2-1; no firm D call. CDR3 length: 16 residues. V was trimmed by 4 bases and J by 1 base, leaving 14 bases between them. The germline V gene has CDR1 LGHNA and CDR2 YSLEER. The CDR3 DNA sequence: TGCGCCAGCAGCCCCCCGGGTAGCCGTTCCTACAATGAGCAGTTCTTC. Translated, it gives CASSPPGSRSYNEQFF.

There are a few counts of this clonotype. The chain is built from TRBV12-5 and TRBJ2-3; 7 bases are a match to TRBD2. The CDR3 length is 18 residues. V dropped 4 bases and J dropped 1; count of bases not matched to a gene: 14. CDR1 is LGHNT, CDR2 FRNRAP, per germline. The CDR3 region has the DNA TGTGCTAGTGGTTGGGCCATTGAGGGGCTAGCGGGCACAGATACGCAGTATTTT. Translated, it gives CASGWAIEGLAGTDTQYF. Supplemented by reference TRBV12-5 and TRBJ2-3, the full variable domain reads DARVTQTPRHKVTEMGQEVTMRCQPILGHNTVFWYRQTMMQGLELLAYFRNRAPLDDSGMPKDRFSAEMPDATLATLKIQPSEPRDSAVYFCASGWAIEGLAGTDTQYFGPGTRLTVL.

This chain links TRBV2 with TRBJ2-2; possibly TRBD2 for D (5 bases). Germline V lookup: CDR1 SNHLY, CDR2 FYNNEI. The CDR3 loop spans 15 amino acids. V lost 3 bases to trimming and J lost 6 bases, with 14 bases between them. CDR3 sequence: CASSDLGVASGELFF. The DNA for the CDR3 is TGTGCCAGCAGTGACTTGGGAGTGGCCTCCGGGGAGCTGTTTTTT.

A few counts support this clonotype. This chain links TRBV29-1 with TRBJ1-1; 9 bases match TRBD1. V was pared by 8 bases and J by 1 base, with 2 bases of the junction left unmatched. This CDR3 is built from 12 residues. The V gene's germline CDR1 is SQVTM and CDR2 ANQGSEA. CDR3 in DNA: TGCAGCACGGGACAGGGGAACACTGAAGCTTTCTTT. Translation: CSTGQGNTEAFF.

The table lists this clonotype with a few counts. CDR3 residues: CSPPAVAGYEQFF. The CDR3 DNA reads TGCAGTCCTCCCGCCGTAGCGGGATATGAGCAGTTCTTC. The gene calls are TRBV20-1 and TRBJ2-1; 8 positions match TRBD2. The CDR3 has 13 residues. V gave up 8 bases and J gave up 8 bases; unmatched junction bases: 11. Germline V CDR1 and CDR2: DFQATT, SNEGSKA (reference sequence).

The chain carries TRBV23-1 and TRBJ2-7; 8 bases line up with TRBD1. TRBV23-1 is placed among ORFs of uncertain function. CDR3 size: 14 residues. The V gene end was trimmed by 7 bases and the J gene end by 5 bases; junction bases not matched to a gene: 10. Written as DNA, the CDR3 is TGCGCCAGCACCATGGACAGGGAAATTGACGAGCAGTACTTC. Its translation is CASTMDREIDEQYF.

V and J are TRBV20-1 and TRBJ2-5; TRBD2 aligns across 9 bases. This CDR3 comprises 12 residues. Germline-derived CDR1 and CDR2 are DFQATT and SNEGSKA (reference sequence). CDR3 sequence: CSLAGLLETQYF. CDR3 DNA sequence: TGCAGCCTAGCGGGATTGTTAGAGACCCAGTACTTC.

The V gene is TRBV5-1, the J gene TRBJ1-4; D possibly corresponds to TRBD1 (6 bases). The CDR3 covers 13 residues. Germline V CDR1 and CDR2: SGHRS, YFSETQ. V dropped 4 bases and J dropped 6 bases, with 10 bases sitting between them. The DNA of the CDR3 is TGCGCCAGCAGCCCGGCAGGGGATGAAAAACTGTTTTTT. Its translation: CASSPAGDEKLFF.

This clonotype was seen only a few times. The chain combines TRBV7-2 with TRBJ2-1; TRBD2 is a possible D gene (5 bases). Germline V gives CDR1 SGHTA, CDR2 FQGNSA. This CDR3 is built from 13 residues. The germline V and J ends were trimmed by 2 bases and 6 bases, with 8 bases remaining between them. The CDR3 DNA sequence: TGTGCCAGCAGCTTACGGAGGAGCAATGAGCAGTTCTTC. The encoded protein is CASSLRRSNEQFF.

J is TRBJ2-1 and V is TRBV20-1; 8 positions agree with TRBD2. Germline V gene lookup returns CDR1 DFQATT and CDR2 SNEGSKA (reference sequence). The CDR3 is made up of 13 amino acids. J lost 5 bases, V lost 6 bases, and 6 bases had no gene match. For the CDR3, the DNA is TGCAGTGCCTCAGCGGGGGCCCACAATGAGCAGTTCTTC. It encodes CSASAGAHNEQFF.

On this clonotype itself: One junction end disagrees with the germline gene, perhaps due to a read error. The chain links TRBV27 to TRBJ2-1; possibly TRBD2 for D (6 bases). Per the germline V gene, CDR1 is MNHEY and CDR2 is SMNVEV (reference sequence). This CDR3 is 15 amino acids long. The CDR3: CASAETGTSYNGQFF. The CDR3 DNA follows: TGTGCCAGCGCCGAAACCGGGACTTCCTACAATGGGCAGTTCTTC.

In its sample, this clonotype was seen a few times. The chain joins TRBV12-3 or TRBV12-4 to TRBJ2-5; D remains ambiguous. V was trimmed by 3 bases and J by 4 bases, leaving 9 bases between them. This CDR3 region has 13 residues. In nucleotides, the CDR3 is TGTGCCAGCAGTTTCGAGATGAGAGAGACCCAGTACTTC. As protein: CASSFEMRETQYF.

The chain has TRBV29-1 and TRBJ1-5, with 7 bases lining up with TRBD1. Unmatched junction bases numbered 11, after V lost 6 bases and J lost 0 bases. Germline CDR1 reads SQVTM; CDR2 reads ANQGSEA. The CDR3 has 16 amino acids. The CDR3 nucleotides read TGCAGCGTAGGGGGCTCCGGGACGAATAGCAATCAGCCCCAGCATTTT. Its translation is CSVGGSGTNSNQPQHF.

J is TRBJ1-2 and V is TRBV12-3 or TRBV12-4; tentative D call: TRBD1 (5 bases). This CDR3 has 11 residues. V was cut by 7 bases and J by 7 bases, with 10 bases left in between. CDR3 in DNA: TGTGCCAGCACCTCAGGGAGTGGCTACACCTTC. This encodes CASTSGSGYTF.

This rearrangement joins TRBV5-1 to TRBJ2-7, with TRBD1 matching 9 bases. V lost 4 bases, J lost 5 bases, and 7 bases stayed unmatched. CDR1 and CDR2 (germline): SGHRS, YFSETQ. This CDR3 region has 14 residues. CDR3 coding DNA: TGCGCCAGCAGCCCCCCGGGACAGGGTGACGAGCAGTACTTC. Translating it yields CASSPPGQGDEQYF.

This clonotype showed up just a few times. The V call is TRBV6-5, the J call TRBJ2-7; possible D gene TRBD2, 6 bases. Germline-derived CDR1 and CDR2 are MNHEY and SVGAGI. The CDR3 is 15 amino acids. Between the trimmed V and J ends, which lost 2 bases and 3 bases, there was a span of 14 bases. The DNA for the CDR3 is TGTGCCAGCAGTTACCAACGTTCCGGGAGCTACGAGCAGTACTTC. Residues: CASSYQRSGSYEQYF.

V usage is TRBV18 and J usage is TRBJ1-1; D call uncertain. The V end was cut by 3 bases, the J end by 0 bases, with 5 bases between. Germline lookup yields CDR1 KGHSH and CDR2 LQKENI. CDR3 length: 13 amino acids. The CDR3 DNA is TGTGCCAGCTCACCGATAATGAACACTGAAGCTTTCTTT. Amino acids: CASSPIMNTEAFF.

This clonotype turned up a few times. The chain combines TRBV15 with TRBJ2-6; 7 positions match TRBD1. This CDR3 contains 18 residues. With V trimmed by 0 bases and J by 0 bases, 5 bases remained unmatched. Germline CDR1 LNHNV, CDR2 YYDKDF (reference sequence). This CDR3 is CATSRDRGGNSGANVLTF. The DNA of the CDR3 is TGTGCCACCAGCAGAGATCGAGGGGGCAACTCTGGGGCCAACGTCCTGACTTTC.

This clonotype was seen repeatedly, ten times or more. This chain links TRBV7-2 with TRBJ1-1; D remains ambiguous. This CDR3 contains 14 residues. V lost 3 bases and J lost 5, with 13 bases in between. Germline V gene sequence: CDR1 SGHTA, CDR2 FQGNSA. CDR3 sequence reads: CASSFQVFGTEAFF. The CDR3 DNA is TGTGCCAGCAGCTTTCAGGTCTTTGGGACTGAAGCTTTCTTT.

This clonotype has ten or more counts. The rearrangement joins TRBV9 to TRBJ2-2; no reliable D call. CDR1 and CDR2 from the germline V gene are SGDLS and YYNGEE. The CDR3 consists of 13 residues. V lost 0 bases, J lost 1 base, and 1 base lay in between. CDR3: CASSVGNTGELFF. In nucleotides, the CDR3 is TGTGCCAGCAGCGTAGGGAACACCGGGGAGCTGTTTTTT.

This chain connects TRBV5-1 to TRBJ2-1; 9 bases line up with TRBD2. The germline gives CDR1 SGHRS, CDR2 YFSETQ. J was trimmed by 4 bases and V by 4 bases; bases with no gene match: 9. The CDR3 totals 16 residues. The CDR3 loop reads CASSPISSGDYNEQFF. The CDR3 nucleotides are TGCGCCAGCAGCCCGATATCTAGCGGGGATTACAATGAGCAGTTCTTC. Looking up the rest from reference TRBV5-1 and TRBJ2-1 gives the full variable domain: KAGVTQTPRYLIKTRGQQVTLSCSPISGHRSVSWYQQTPGQGLQFLFEYFSETQRNKGNFPGRFSGRQFSNSRSEMNVSTLELGDSALYLCASSPISSGDYNEQFFGPGTRLTVL.

This clonotype was observed a handful of times. The V gene is TRBV5-1, the J gene TRBJ2-1; D remains ambiguous. V dropped 4 bases and J dropped 9 bases, with 23 bases sitting between them. CDR1 is SGHRS and CDR2 is YFSETQ in the germline V gene. This CDR3 spans 16 amino acids. CDR3 loop: CASSAEIRATRGEQFF. The CDR3 DNA is TGCGCCAGCAGCGCGGAAATTAGGGCCACCCGCGGTGAGCAGTTCTTC.

As DNA, the CDR3 is TGTGCCAGCAGCCTGACTAGCGGGAGTCTGTACGAGCAGTACTTC. Residues: CASSLTSGSLYEQYF. V is TRBV7-2 and J is TRBJ2-7; 12 positions match TRBD2. Germline CDR1 SGHTA, CDR2 FQGNSA. With V trimmed by 5 bases and J by 4 bases, 6 bases remained unmatched. This CDR3 contains 15 residues.

CDR3 sequence: CASSVEPLSQYF. The CDR3 nucleotides read TGTGCCAGCAGTGTTGAGCCCCTCTCCCAGTACTTC. The rearrangement links TRBV2 to TRBJ2-5; D uncertain. The CDR3 runs 12 residues. Trimming took off 4 bases at V and 9 bases at J, with 12 bases between the two ends. Germline V CDR1 and CDR2: SNHLY, FYNNEI. Full variable domain (rest looked up from reference TRBV2 and TRBJ2-5): EPEVTQTPSHQVTQMGQEVILRCVPISNHLYFYWYRQILGQKVEFLVSFYNNEISEKSEIFDDQFSVERPDGSNFTLKIRSTKLEDSAMYFCASSVEPLSQYFGPGTRLLVL.

This clonotype has only a few counts. The gene calls are TRBV20-1 and TRBJ1-2; tentative D call: TRBD1 (6 bases). The CDR3 loop spans 16 amino acids. The germline V gene has CDR1 DFQATT and CDR2 SNEGSKA (reference sequence). The germline V and J ends were trimmed by 6 bases and 2 bases, with 22 bases remaining between them. In nucleotides, the CDR3 is TGCAGTGCCCCCGACTCTTGGAACAGGGCCAACTATGGCTACACCTTC. Amino acids: CSAPDSWNRANYGYTF.

V gene TRBV5-1 combines with J gene TRBJ1-3, with a weak D call TRBD1 (5 bases). CDR1 and CDR2 from the germline V gene are SGHRS and YFSETQ. This CDR3 has 15 residues. Trimming removed 4 bases from V and 4 bases from J, with 15 bases in between. In DNA form, the CDR3 reads TGCGCCAGCAGCCCCTCAGGGAGATCCGGAAACACCATATATTTT. Its protein product is CASSPSGRSGNTIYF.

The V and J genes are TRBV6-5 and TRBJ1-2; tentative D call: TRBD1 (5 bases). This CDR3 has 11 amino acids. Per germline, CDR1 MNHEY and CDR2 SVGAGI. V was clipped by 8 bases and J by 6 bases, with 10 bases between them. The DNA for the CDR3 is TGTGCCAGCCGACAGACGAATGGCTACACCTTC. It codes for CASRQTNGYTF.

This chain connects TRBV29-1 to TRBJ2-4; no clear D. From germline, CDR1 is SQVTM and CDR2 ANQGSEA. This CDR3 is built from 19 residues. The V and J ends lost 0 bases and 0 bases respectively, with 21 bases between them. The CDR3 coding sequence is TGCAGCGTTGAAGAGGCAGGCAGGAGCCTTGACCTAGCCAAAAACATTCAGTACTTC. This translates into CSVEEAGRSLDLAKNIQYF. The whole variable domain, remainder taken from reference TRBV29-1 and TRBJ2-4, is SAVISQKPSRDICQRGTSLTIQCQVDSQVTMMFWYRQQPGQSLTLIATANQGSEATYESGFVIDKFPISRPNLTFSTLTVSNMSPEDSSIYLCSVEEAGRSLDLAKNIQYFGAGTRLSVL.